The present TCR beta chain was sequenced within a study of T cell responses to AZD1222 COVID-19 vaccine. On the study more broadly: Second-dose intervals of approximately 4 or approximately 12 weeks were pooled.

Remarks on this clone: Its target is not known.

Whole-study findings and limits: Donors were mostly white British, more females; clonal diversity possibly underestimated. Scientists sampled the repertoires only once the peak T cell response had passed.

CDR3 length equals 15 residues. The V gene lost 0 bases and the J gene lost 2 bases, with 12 bases spanning the gap. Germline CDR1 is SGHDT and CDR2 is YYEEEE. Repertoires were generated with immunoSEQ multiplex PCR, while TCRdb's copy carries only in-frame clones and drops some. The sample lists 100,000 to 150,000 clones; about 94% were seen once. The source was peripheral blood, collected on day 0 of AZD1222 vaccination. The sequence derives from an adult in good health. This sequence joins TRBV5-6 and TRBJ2-7; D unclear. The CDR3 loop is CASSLDRWVTYEQYF. The CDR3 region has the DNA TGTGCCAGCAGCTTGGATCGCTGGGTAACCTACGAGCAGTACTTC.